These 28 T cell receptor beta chains came from one sample sequenced in a study of blood T cell repertoires in COVID-19. Here immunoSEQ multiplex PCR was the method, and the copy in TCRdb shows in-frame clones only, minus some. The top ten clones hold about 4.2% of a sample with under 350,000 clones, around 85% of them seen once. The sequenced sample consisted of PBMCs or T cells enriched from blood (not recorded which). Receptors were obtained from a woman aged 40 to 49 with acute COVID-19.

The chain carries TRBV29-1 and TRBJ2-3, with 9 bases matching TRBD2. The CDR3 spans 15 residues. J gave up 2 bases and V 7 bases, and 10 bases lay outside the gene matches. The V gene's germline CDR1 is SQVTM and CDR2 ANQGSEA. CDR3 protein: CSGDSGGHSTDTQYF. In DNA form, the CDR3 reads TGCAGCGGAGATAGCGGGGGACACTCCACAGATACGCAGTATTTT.

This clone was recorded only once. V is TRBV29-1 and J is TRBJ2-1; TRBD1 is a possible D gene (6 bases). Trimming left V 8 bases short and J 3 bases short, with 14 bases between. Per the germline V gene, CDR1 is SQVTM and CDR2 is ANQGSEA. The CDR3 covers 13 residues. The CDR3 loop reads CSTRTVLYNEQFF. DNA for the CDR3: TGCAGCACCAGGACAGTTCTCTACAATGAGCAGTTCTTC.

The chain combines TRBV28 with TRBJ1-2; D gene unclear. There are 13 residues in the CDR3. Germline values: CDR1 MDHEN, CDR2 SYDVKM. Trimming stripped 3 bases from V and 4 bases from J, with 9 bases between. CDR3 nucleotide sequence: TGTGCCAGCAGTTTCCCCCGGGTCTATGGCTACACCTTC. Protein product: CASSFPRVYGYTF.

The chain is built from TRBV15 and TRBJ2-3, with 7 bases fitting TRBD2. The germline V gene has CDR1 LNHNV and CDR2 YYDKDF (reference sequence). The trim removed 5 bases at V and 6 bases at J, leaving 11 bases unmatched. The CDR3 runs 15 residues. The CDR3 DNA reads TGTGCCACCAGCTACCGACTCGGGGGGAGGGATACGCAGTATTTT. This gives the protein CATSYRLGGRDTQYF.

The V call is TRBV7-2, the J call TRBJ2-7, with 8 bases identical to TRBD1. This CDR3 region has 15 residues. The ends lost 5 bases at V and 2 bases at J; junction bases unmatched: 8. Germline CDR1 is SGHTA and CDR2 is FQGNSA. This CDR3 is CASSLTTTGAYEQYF. The CDR3 DNA is TGTGCCAGCAGCCTAACTACGACAGGGGCCTACGAGCAGTACTTC.

About this clone itself: This sample also contains other DNA sequences that code for the same CDR3. This rearrangement joins TRBV19 to TRBJ2-2; possibly TRBD1 for D (5 bases). The length of the CDR3 is 13 residues. The ends were cut back, 3 bases at V and 5 bases at J, with 7 bases in the middle. Germline-derived CDR1 and CDR2 are LNHDA and SQIVND (reference sequence). DNA for the CDR3: TGTGCCAGTAGTATTCCAGGGACCGGGGAGCTGTTTTTT. Translated, it gives CASSIPGTGELFF.

This chain links TRBV28 with TRBJ2-7; 8 nucleotides match TRBD1. The CDR3 is 14 residues long. Trimming removed 6 bases from V and 3 bases from J; junction bases left unmatched: 7. The germline gives CDR1 MDHEN, CDR2 SYDVKM. The CDR3 nucleotides read TGTGCCAGCAGACGACAGGGGCTGTACTACGAGCAGTACTTC. Its translation is CASRRQGLYYEQYF.

V is TRBV9 and J is TRBJ1-2; 7 bases are a match to TRBD1. The CDR3 has 17 amino acids. Trimming took 0 bases from V and 7 from J; bases not matched to a gene: 15. Germline V gene lookup returns CDR1 SGDLS and CDR2 YYNGEE. CDR3 nucleotide sequence: TGTGCCAGCAGCGTAGGAAGGACGAGAGGGGGCGCGGTTGGCTACACCTTC. This encodes CASSVGRTRGGAVGYTF.

This chain joins TRBV9 and TRBJ2-5; 7 positions agree with TRBD2. V was pared by 1 base and J by 2 bases, with 2 bases of the junction left unmatched. Per the germline V gene, CDR1 is SGDLS and CDR2 is YYNGEE. The CDR3 length is 14 residues. For the CDR3, the DNA is TGTGCCAGCAGCGTAATGGGGGGGCAAGAGACCCAGTACTTC. Amino acids: CASSVMGGQETQYF.

The chain carries TRBV7-9 and TRBJ2-1; TRBD2 is a possible D gene (7 bases). CDR1 is SEHNR, CDR2 FQNEAQ, per germline (reference sequence). The CDR3 has 15 amino acids. With 5 bases removed from V and 5 bases from J, the gap between germline ends came to 16 bases. In nucleotides, the CDR3 is TGTGCCAGCAGCAGCGGGACACGAAGCCACAATGAGCAGTTCTTC. This sequence encodes CASSSGTRSHNEQFF.

This rearrangement joins TRBV6-1 to TRBJ2-5; 7 bases line up with TRBD2. The germline gives CDR1 MNHNS, CDR2 SASEGT. The CDR3 has 16 residues. The trim removed 2 bases at V and 5 bases at J, leaving 11 bases unmatched. The CDR3: CASSEKGLERRETQYF. In DNA form, the CDR3 reads TGTGCCAGCAGTGAAAAAGGACTAGAGAGGAGGGAGACCCAGTACTTC.

The chain employs TRBV6-5 and TRBJ1-2; 10 bases are shared with TRBD1. The CDR3 has 15 residues. With V trimmed by 2 bases and J by 4 bases, 4 bases remained unmatched. The germline CDR1 and CDR2 sequences are MNHEY and SVGAGI. This CDR3 is CASSYQWTGGYGYTF. CDR3 nucleotide sequence: TGTGCCAGCAGTTACCAATGGACAGGGGGCTATGGCTACACCTTC.

V and J are TRBV3-1 (or the pseudogene TRBV3-2) and TRBJ1-1; D not certain. Germline loops: CDR1 LGHDT, CDR2 YNNKEL (reference sequence). The CDR3 is 14 residues long. The V and J ends lost 8 bases and 1 base respectively, with 14 bases between them. The CDR3: CASGIQKRNTEAFF. The CDR3 DNA follows: TGTGCCAGCGGAATACAGAAACGGAACACTGAAGCTTTCTTT.

The chain joins TRBV9 to TRBJ2-1; 9 bases line up with TRBD1. J was trimmed by 7 bases and V by 3 bases; bases with no gene match: 8. The CDR3 length is 15 residues. In germline, CDR1 is SGDLS, CDR2 YYNGEE. Written as DNA, the CDR3 is TGTGCCAGCAGCGCAGGACAGGGGTCTCAGAATGAGCAGTTCTTC. It yields the protein CASSAGQGSQNEQFF.

The rearrangement joins TRBV12-5 to TRBJ2-1; 8 bases are a match to TRBD1. The trim removed 2 bases at V and 6 bases at J, leaving 18 bases unmatched. Looked up from germline, CDR1 is LGHNT and CDR2 is FRNRAP. The CDR3 totals 19 residues. CDR3 sequence reads: CASGLLALTGRGQGNEQFF. The CDR3 DNA reads TGTGCTAGTGGTTTGCTGGCCTTAACGGGCAGGGGGCAGGGCAATGAGCAGTTCTTC.

CDR3 bases: TGCGCCAGCAAGACAGGGTTAATGTCCCACCGTTGCGTC. Its protein product is CASKTGLMSHRCV. The rearrangement links TRBV23-1 to TRBJ2-7; 7 positions agree with TRBD1. TRBV23-1 is labeled an ORF, and its function is uncertain. The CDR3 runs 13 residues.

The gene calls are TRBV4-3 and TRBJ2-2; 8 bases map to TRBD2. Unmatched junction bases numbered 6, after V lost 1 base and J lost 5 bases. The CDR3 has 16 residues. Germline-derived CDR1 and CDR2 are LGHNA and YSLEER. CDR3 protein: CASSQGPGGFTGELFF. For the CDR3, the DNA is TGCGCCAGCAGCCAAGGTCCGGGGGGGTTTACCGGGGAGCTGTTTTTT.

A single count supports this clone. CDR3: CASSPGRSQGWANVLTF. The DNA of the CDR3 is TGTGCCAGCAGTCCGGGTCGGAGTCAGGGCTGGGCCAACGTCCTGACTTTC. The chain joins TRBV27 to TRBJ2-6; a weak D match, TRBD1 (5 bases). Germline CDR1 and CDR2: MNHEY and SMNVEV (reference sequence). With 5 bases removed from V and 5 bases from J, the gap between germline ends came to 19 bases. The CDR3 has 17 amino acids.

The rearrangement uses TRBV9 and TRBJ2-7; 13 nucleotides agree with TRBD2. CDR1 is SGDLS and CDR2 is YYNGEE in the germline V gene. V was pared by 3 bases and J by 2 bases, with 5 bases of the junction left unmatched. The CDR3 loop spans 16 amino acids. This CDR3 reads CASSGMTSGGTYEQYF. The CDR3 DNA follows: TGTGCCAGCAGCGGAATGACTAGCGGGGGGACCTACGAGCAGTACTTC.

The chain joins TRBV29-1 to TRBJ2-7, with 7 bases matching TRBD1. With V trimmed by 7 bases and J by 2 bases, 11 bases remained unmatched. This CDR3 has 14 residues. The germline CDR1 and CDR2 sequences are SQVTM and ANQGSEA. The CDR3 DNA follows: TGCAGCGGAAAGCAGACAGGGTACCCCTACGAGCAGTACTTC. This sequence encodes CSGKQTGYPYEQYF.

V usage is TRBV6-5 and J usage is TRBJ1-2, with 9 bases matching TRBD1. The CDR3 has 14 residues. V was clipped by 5 bases and J by 8 bases; unmatched bases: 9. Looked up from germline, CDR1 is MNHEY and CDR2 is SVGAGI. The CDR3: CASSRDRAAEGYTF. The CDR3 DNA reads as TGTGCCAGCAGTAGGGACAGGGCGGCGGAGGGCTACACCTTC.

The chain recombines TRBV28 with TRBJ1-4; TRBD1 matches at 7 bases. V was clipped by 6 bases and J by 5 bases; unmatched bases: 6. The CDR3 is 14 residues long. Germline CDR1 is MDHEN and CDR2 is SYDVKM. The CDR3 DNA reads TGTGCCAGCAGGCAGGGACAGACCAATGAAAAACTGTTTTTT. As protein: CASRQGQTNEKLFF.

This clone has just a few counts. The chain has TRBV19 and TRBJ1-2; no clear D gene. Germline V lookup: CDR1 LNHDA, CDR2 SQIVND (reference sequence). Trimming removed 5 bases from V and 10 bases from J, with 17 bases in between. The CDR3 is 13 amino acids. The CDR3 here is CASSFGVSRDYTF. The CDR3 nucleotides are TGTGCCAGTAGTTTCGGCGTCAGTCGGGACTACACCTTC.

The chain couples TRBV7-2 to TRBJ2-3; 8 nucleotides line up with TRBD2. CDR3 length: 17 amino acids. Germline-derived CDR1 and CDR2 are SGHTA and FQGNSA. J gave up 5 bases and V 5 bases, and 15 bases lay outside the gene matches. CDR3 sequence reads: CASSAPWGGGPGDTQYF. The CDR3 DNA reads as TGTGCCAGCAGCGCCCCCTGGGGCGGGGGGCCCGGAGATACGCAGTATTTT.

This chain joins TRBV28 and TRBJ1-2, with D uncertain. Germline V gene sequence: CDR1 MDHEN, CDR2 SYDVKM. V was trimmed by 2 bases and J by 0 bases, leaving 7 bases between them. The CDR3 is made up of 14 amino acids. In DNA, the CDR3 is TGTGCCAGCAGTTTAGGAGCGTCTAACTATGGCTACACCTTC. This codes for CASSLGASNYGYTF.

V and J are TRBV5-1 and TRBJ2-2; 8 bases agree with TRBD2. V trimming: 0 bases; J trimming: 5 bases; junction bases outside the gene matches: 9. The CDR3 is made up of 17 amino acids. Germline CDR1 and CDR2: SGHRS and YFSETQ. The CDR3 loop is CASSLAPSGTSTGELFF. In nucleotides, the CDR3 is TGCGCCAGCAGCTTGGCTCCGTCCGGGACTAGTACCGGGGAGCTGTTTTTT. The full variable domain, in which reference TRBV5-1 and TRBJ2-2 provide the parts outside the CDR3, is KAGVTQTPRYLIKTRGQQVTLSCSPISGHRSVSWYQQTPGQGLQFLFEYFSETQRNKGNFPGRFSGRQFSNSRSEMNVSTLELGDSALYLCASSLAPSGTSTGELFFGEGSRLTVL.

The rearrangement links TRBV5-1 to TRBJ2-1; no clear D gene. Germline lookup yields CDR1 SGHRS and CDR2 YFSETQ. V shed 0 bases and J shed 2 bases, with 12 bases lying between them. CDR3 size: 16 residues. CDR3 DNA: TGCGCCAGCAGCTTGGGGCTTTATACAGCCTACAATGAGCAGTTCTTC. It is translated as CASSLGLYTAYNEQFF.

This rearrangement joins TRBV10-1 to TRBJ1-2; 12 nucleotides agree with TRBD1. CDR1 is WNHNN, CDR2 SYGVQD, per germline (reference sequence). Unmatched junction bases numbered 13, after V lost 6 bases and J lost 8 bases. CDR3 length equals 16 residues. The DNA for the CDR3 is TGCGCCAGCAGGGGAAACCGGGACAGGGGGCTTCGAGGCTACACCTTC. Translating gives CASRGNRDRGLRGYTF.